These 27 T cell receptor beta chains share one sample of origin, sequenced in a study of CD8 T cells in ankylosing spondylitis. Overall study findings and caveats: What seemed typical of ankylosing spondylitis blood was a TCR beta motif built from about 8 highly homologous variants.

TCRdb recomputed calls from the 5' RACE reads with MiXCR, one row per CDR3 protein. The sample consists of around 390,000 distinct CDR3 sequences, approximately 20% of them appearing once. No antigen has been assigned to these receptors. Sequenced material: blood, either unsorted or a sorted T cell fraction (not recorded which). These receptors all stem from a male donor with ankylosing spondylitis.

There are a few counts of this clonotype. The V call is TRBV13, the J call TRBJ1-2; TRBD1 aligns across 8 bases. In germline, CDR1 is PRHDT, CDR2 FYEKMQ (reference sequence). The V segment lost 5 bases and the J segment 6 bases; nucleotides outside the gene matches: 8. The CDR3 covers 14 residues. CDR3 region: CASSLHTGGHGYTF. The CDR3 region has the DNA TGTGCCAGCAGCCTACATACAGGGGGACATGGCTACACCTTC.

This chain joins TRBV29-1 and TRBJ2-3; 7 bases line up with TRBD2. V shed 8 bases and J 9 bases; nucleotides not matched to a gene: 11. The CDR3 runs 12 residues. Germline loops: CDR1 SQVTM, CDR2 ANQGSEA. The CDR3 loop reads CSFTTTSETQYF. The CDR3 DNA reads TGCAGCTTTACGACCACTAGCGAGACGCAGTATTTT.

The chain carries TRBV29-1 and TRBJ2-7; D ambiguous. This CDR3 region has 13 residues. Germline CDR1 is SQVTM and CDR2 is ANQGSEA. V was cut by 5 bases and J by 3 bases, with 14 bases left in between. CDR3 DNA sequence: TGCAGCGTTCGACACCCACCTTTCTACGAGCAGTACTTC. Translated: CSVRHPPFYEQYF.

This clonotype turned up a few times. J is TRBJ1-1 and V is TRBV10-3; D not certain. The CDR3 loop spans 12 amino acids. Trimming removed 8 bases at V and 0 bases at J, with 7 bases between. The V gene's germline CDR1 is ENHRY and CDR2 SYGVKD. The CDR3: CAIRELNTEAFF. The DNA of the CDR3 is TGTGCCATCCGGGAGCTGAACACTGAAGCTTTCTTT.

This clonotype was seen a few times. The chain recombines TRBV7-3 with TRBJ2-2; D is unclear. The CDR3 has 13 residues. The V end lost 6 bases, the J end lost 5 bases, and 10 bases lay between the germline ends. Germline-derived CDR1 and CDR2 are SGHTA and FQGTGA. CDR3 nucleotide sequence: TGTGCCAGCAGTCCCCATGGGACCGGGGAGCTGTTTTTT. Its protein product is CASSPHGTGELFF. Looking up the rest from reference TRBV7-3 and TRBJ2-2 gives the full variable domain: GAGVSQTPSNKVTEKGKYVELRCDPISGHTALYWYRQSLGQGPEFLIYFQGTGAADDSGLPNDRFFAVRPEGSVSTLKIQRTERGDSAVYLCASSPHGTGELFFGEGSRLTVL.

The chain combines TRBV4-1 with TRBJ1-5, with TRBD1 as a possible D gene (6 bases). The CDR3 runs 15 residues. Trimming took off 3 bases at V and 0 bases at J, with 9 bases between the two ends. CDR1 and CDR2 from the germline V gene are MGHRA and YSYEKL. The chain's CDR3 is CASSQYRVSNQPQHF. CDR3 DNA sequence: TGCGCCAGCAGCCAGTACAGGGTTAGCAATCAGCCCCAGCATTTT.

This clonotype showed up just a few times. The chain has TRBV29-1 and TRBJ2-2; TRBD2 agrees at 8 bases. CDR3 size: 15 residues. In germline, CDR1 is SQVTM, CDR2 ANQGSEA. Losses at the gene ends were 5 bases for V and 5 bases for J; bases not matched to a gene: 10. DNA for the CDR3: TGCAGCGTTTCCCAGAGCGGGAGAGGAACCGGGGAGCTGTTTTTT. It yields the protein CSVSQSGRGTGELFF.

The chain is built from TRBV2 and TRBJ1-2; perhaps TRBD1 as D (6 bases). Per germline, CDR1 SNHLY and CDR2 FYNNEI. The ends were cut back, 4 bases at V and 4 bases at J, with 10 bases in the middle. This CDR3 has 13 residues. In DNA, the CDR3 is TGTGCCAGCAGTGCAATAGGGGGCTATGGCTACACCTTC. Its translation is CASSAIGGYGYTF.

This clonotype was found a few times. The chain combines TRBV10-3 with TRBJ2-7; tentatively, D is TRBD2 (6 bases). Germline loops: CDR1 ENHRY, CDR2 SYGVKD. Trimming left V 8 bases short and J 4 bases short, with 12 bases between. The CDR3 loop spans 12 amino acids. The CDR3 coding sequence is TGTGCCATCGGGAAGGGACTTTACGAGCAGTACTTC. This sequence encodes CAIGKGLYEQYF.

CDR3 residues: CASGEVGNTIYF. The CDR3 DNA follows: TGTGCCAGCGGGGAGGTCGGAAACACCATATATTTT. The chain carries TRBV7-9 and TRBJ1-3; D ambiguous. CDR3 length: 12 residues. Trimming removed 8 bases at V and 4 bases at J, with 9 bases between. Germline CDR1 SEHNR, CDR2 FQNEAQ (reference sequence).

The sample holds a few counts of this clonotype. The chain employs TRBV12-3 or TRBV12-4 and TRBJ1-1; TRBD1 is a possible D gene (5 bases). This CDR3 is built from 14 residues. V lost 3 bases and J lost 1, with 9 bases in between. CDR3 amino acids: CASSFYQGNTEAFF. CDR3 sequence (DNA): TGTGCCAGCAGTTTTTATCAGGGGAACACTGAAGCTTTCTTT.

The chain employs TRBV3-1 and TRBJ2-1; 10 nucleotides line up with TRBD2. There are 14 residues in the CDR3. Losses at the gene ends were 3 bases for V and 8 bases for J; bases not matched to a gene: 4. The V gene's germline CDR1 is LGHDT and CDR2 YNNKEL (reference sequence). The CDR3 loop reads CASSQGLASDEQFF. The CDR3, as DNA: TGTGCCAGCAGCCAGGGACTAGCGAGCGATGAGCAGTTCTTC.

The chain carries TRBV20-1 and TRBJ2-5, with TRBD2 matching 11 bases. CDR3 length: 16 residues. Germline CDR1 reads DFQATT; CDR2 reads SNEGSKA (reference sequence). Trimming took 5 bases from V and 2 from J; bases not matched to a gene: 10. For the CDR3, the DNA is TGCAGTGCTTCCCCACACAGGACTAGCGGGCAAGAGACCCAGTACTTC. This codes for CSASPHRTSGQETQYF.

A few counts support this clonotype. V is TRBV4-3 and J is TRBJ2-2; 9 nucleotides match TRBD2. CDR3 size: 17 residues. V lost 6 bases, J lost 3 bases, and 11 bases stayed unmatched. In germline, CDR1 is LGHNA, CDR2 YSLEER. This CDR3 is CASRLSAGGPYTGELFF. The CDR3 nucleotides read TGCGCCAGCAGGCTAAGCGCGGGAGGGCCGTACACCGGGGAGCTGTTTTTT.

This clonotype showed up just a few times. The chain recombines TRBV4-1 with TRBJ2-7, with 8 bases aligning to TRBD2. Germline trimming cut 4 bases from V and 5 bases from J; bases unmatched to any gene: 4. CDR1 and CDR2 (germline): MGHRA, YSYEKL. This CDR3 has 13 amino acids. In DNA form, the CDR3 reads TGCGCCAGCAGCCCAGGACTAGCCCACGAGCAGTACTTC. Translating it yields CASSPGLAHEQYF.

This clonotype was counted only a few times. The chain employs TRBV20-1 and TRBJ2-7; D perhaps matches TRBD2 (5 bases). The CDR3 is 15 amino acids. Germline-derived CDR1 and CDR2 are DFQATT and SNEGSKA (reference sequence). Trimming pared 0 bases from V and 7 bases from J, leaving 19 bases between. The CDR3 loop reads CSARDSNLGLGEQYF. The CDR3 DNA reads TGCAGTGCTAGAGATTCCAACCTCGGACTGGGGGAGCAGTACTTC.

The rearrangement joins TRBV2 to TRBJ2-5, with D unclear. This CDR3 is built from 11 residues. With 4 bases removed from V and 4 bases from J, the gap between germline ends came to 4 bases. Germline V gene data show CDR1 as SNHLY and CDR2 as FYNNEI. CDR3 DNA sequence: TGTGCCAGCAGTGTACGAGAGACCCAGTACTTC. As protein: CASSVRETQYF.

The chain couples TRBV29-1 to TRBJ1-2; D not resolved. From germline, CDR1 is SQVTM and CDR2 ANQGSEA. With 2 bases removed from V and 4 bases from J, the gap between germline ends came to 8 bases. CDR3 length: 12 residues. The CDR3 bases are TGCAGCGTTGAATTCGGGAGCTATGGCTACACCTTC. Its translation: CSVEFGSYGYTF.

The CDR3 reads CASRTRTAGTSGNLWSYEQYF. The CDR3 nucleotides are TGTGCCAGCAGAACAAGAACCGCCGGGACTAGCGGGAACCTATGGTCCTACGAGCAGTACTTC. This chain uses TRBV21-1 with TRBJ2-7; no check of the table's D call, TRBD2, against the DNA was made. TRBV21-1 is labeled a pseudogene. This CDR3 has 21 amino acids.

This chain connects TRBV19 to TRBJ1-5; TRBD1 agrees at 7 bases. With V trimmed by 10 bases and J by 2 bases, 8 bases remained unmatched. Germline CDR1 reads LNHDA; CDR2 reads SQIVND (reference sequence). This CDR3 is 14 amino acids long. The CDR3 DNA follows: TGTGCCACCTCGGGGCAGGGGGGCAATCAGCCCCAGCATTTT. It translates to CATSGQGGNQPQHF.

This clonotype occurred many times. This chain connects TRBV6-1 to TRBJ1-2; tentative D call: TRBD1 (5 bases). CDR3 size: 17 residues. V lost 7 bases and J lost 3, with 24 bases in between. Germline CDR1 is MNHNS and CDR2 is SASEGT. Written as DNA, the CDR3 is TGTGCCAGCACTGCCCAGGGCAGCGGGAGAAGAGACTATGGCTACACCTTC. This translates into CASTAQGSGRRDYGYTF.

The V call is TRBV2, the J call TRBJ1-5, with D maybe TRBD1 (5 bases). The germline V gene encodes CDR1 SNHLY and CDR2 FYNNEI. The CDR3 length is 14 residues. V gave up 6 bases and J gave up 4 bases, with 13 bases separating them. Here the CDR3 DNA reads TGTGCCAGCAGCCCCTCAGGGAGAAATCAGCCCCAGCATTTT. Encoded protein: CASSPSGRNQPQHF. The full variable domain, rest sourced from reference TRBV2 and TRBJ1-5, is EPEVTQTPSHQVTQMGQEVILRCVPISNHLYFYWYRQILGQKVEFLVSFYNNEISEKSEIFDDQFSVERPDGSNFTLKIRSTKLEDSAMYFCASSPSGRNQPQHFGDGTRLSIL.

This clonotype has a handful of counts. J is TRBJ2-6 and V is TRBV12-3 or TRBV12-4, with 7 bases lining up with TRBD2. The CDR3 spans 14 residues. J gave up 2 bases and V 10 bases, and 5 bases lay outside the gene matches. The CDR3 nucleotides are TGTGCCACCCCCGGGAGGACTGGGGCCAACGTCCTGACTTTC. It codes for CATPGRTGANVLTF.

The chain uses TRBV6-1 and TRBJ2-1; 8 bases map to TRBD2. V trimming: 2 bases; J trimming: 9 bases; junction bases outside the gene matches: 9. The CDR3 sequence is 15 residues long. Germline V gene data show CDR1 as MNHNS and CDR2 as SASEGT. The DNA of the CDR3 is TGTGCCAGCAGTGAACCGGGACTAGGGCTGGTTGAGCAGTTCTTC. Encoded protein: CASSEPGLGLVEQFF.

The table lists this clonotype with many counts. The chain combines TRBV6-1 with TRBJ2-3; tentative D call: TRBD2 (6 bases). Looked up from germline, CDR1 is MNHNS and CDR2 is SASEGT. The CDR3 runs 15 residues. V was clipped by 8 bases and J by 6 bases, with 21 bases between them. CDR3 nucleotides: TGTGCCAGCTGTGGGAGCGGTTCCGGGAGTGATACGCAGTATTTT. The encoded protein is CASCGSGSGSDTQYF.

The chain couples TRBV12-3 or TRBV12-4 to TRBJ1-3, with 9 bases aligning to TRBD1. The CDR3 runs to 17 residues. The V and J ends lost 5 bases and 0 bases, in that order; junction bases with no gene match: 8. The CDR3 region has the DNA TGTGCCAGCAGTCCGACAATGGGACAGGGCTCTGGAAACACCATATATTTT. It codes for CASSPTMGQGSGNTIYF.

This clonotype was seen more than once but under ten times. The rearrangement uses TRBV29-1 and TRBJ1-1, with 8 bases fitting TRBD1. This CDR3 is built from 12 residues. The V gene's germline CDR1 is SQVTM and CDR2 ANQGSEA. Unmatched junction bases numbered 7, after V lost 5 bases and J lost 8 bases. CDR3 residues: CSVQPGTGEAFF. CDR3 DNA sequence: TGCAGCGTTCAACCCGGGACAGGAGAAGCTTTCTTT.